The following is a T cell receptor (beta chain) sequence with its context. This record belongs to a study of blood T cell repertoires in COVID-19. Study at large: Samples taken during acute and convalescent COVID-19 were collected in the United States, Italy and Spain. Sources were T cells, B-cell-depleted T cells, or PBMCs; the material itself was cDNA or gDNA.

The repertoire was sequenced with immunoSEQ multiplex PCR; TCRdb's copy has only in-frame clones and lacks some. The sample carries about 190,000 clones, over 75% recorded once. V lost 0 bases to trimming and J lost 1 base, with 9 bases between them. This CDR3 comprises 15 residues. Germline lookup yields CDR1 LNHNV and CDR2 YYDKDF (reference sequence). The source is a woman in her 70s with acute or convalescent COVID-19. V and J are TRBV15 and TRBJ1-1; weak D call: TRBD1 (6 bases). The source material was peripheral blood. The chain's CDR3 is CATSRDWGQNTEAFF. The CDR3 DNA is TGTGCCACCAGCAGAGATTGGGGACAGAACACTGAAGCTTTCTTT.